The clone carrying this T cell receptor beta chain was seen a handful of times. Antigen: not known. The protocol was immunoSEQ multiplex PCR, while the TCRdb copy is restricted to in-frame clones and leaves out a portion. The sample yields 10,000 or so clones, around 77% seen once. The data were obtained in a study of tumor-infiltrating lymphocytes in localized non-small cell lung cancer. In the study overall: Some samples were collected after neoadjuvant chemotherapy; smokers, never-smokers and several histologies were included. Tumor tissue and non-adjacent uninvolved lung came from each patient. General observations from the study: Tumors had more T cell infiltration than uninvolved lung, per TCRbeta sequencing and CD3 counts. Immunotypes IM1 and IM2 had similar TCR-derived T-cell fractions.

The CDR3 spans 14 residues. CDR1 and CDR2 from the germline V gene are MNHNY and SVGAGI (reference sequence). Between the trimmed V and J ends, which lost 5 bases and 4 bases, there was a span of 14 bases. This sequence was found in a human donor with non-small cell lung cancer. V usage is TRBV6-6 and J usage is TRBJ1-2; unclear D gene. Sequencing used uninvolved lung tissue not adjacent to the tumor. Written as DNA, the CDR3 is TGTGCCAGCAGTAAGGACCCCGGGCCCTATGGCTACACCTTC. Translating gives CASSKDPGPYGYTF.